The subject of this entry is one TCR beta chain. The CDR3 runs to 14 residues. Looked up from germline, CDR1 is MNHEY and CDR2 is SMNVEV (reference sequence). The ends lost 7 bases at V and 3 bases at J; junction bases unmatched: 9. This entry comes from a study of blood T cell repertoires in COVID-19. Under the authors' procedure: Nucleated cell number was recorded as an estimate derived from reference gene primer amplification. The method was immunoSEQ multiplex PCR; TCRdb's version includes in-frame clones alone and lacks a portion of them. The DNA was the basis for D and trimming; V, J and clone size are from that table. The sample records about 130,000 clones, 80% to 95% being singletons. Followed over time, Seattle patients had been enrolled while infection was active.

The gene calls are TRBV27 and TRBJ2-7, with TRBD2 matching over 7 bases. This sequence was found in a man in his fifties with COVID-19, enrolled during active disease. The specimen sequenced was peripheral blood. The CDR3 reads CASMGRGERYEQYF. For the CDR3, the DNA is TGTGCCAGCATGGGTCGGGGGGAGCGCTACGAGCAGTACTTC.